This T cell receptor (beta chain) is from a study of CD8 T cells in ankylosing spondylitis. Findings and limits, study-wide: Among TCR beta sequences, a motif of roughly 8 highly homologous variants appeared characteristic of ankylosing spondylitis blood. Prior work had noted some motif variants in reactive arthritis blood and synovial fluid.

There are many counts of this clonotype. Its specificity is unknown. CDR3 length: 13 amino acids. Germline CDR1 is MNHNY and CDR2 is SVGAGI (reference sequence). The ends lost 5 bases at V and 3 bases at J; junction bases unmatched: 3. TCRdb independently ran MiXCR on the 5' RACE reads; one entry per CDR3 protein. In the table there are around 770,000 distinct CDR3 sequences, 12% of which are singletons. The sample was blood, either unsorted or a sorted T cell fraction (not recorded which). The rearrangement uses TRBV6-6 and TRBJ2-5, with TRBD2 identical over 7 bases. The clonotype comes from a male donor with ankylosing spondylitis. The CDR3 sequence: CASSQRGEETQYF. The DNA for the CDR3 is TGTGCCAGCAGTCAGCGGGGAGAAGAGACCCAGTACTTC.